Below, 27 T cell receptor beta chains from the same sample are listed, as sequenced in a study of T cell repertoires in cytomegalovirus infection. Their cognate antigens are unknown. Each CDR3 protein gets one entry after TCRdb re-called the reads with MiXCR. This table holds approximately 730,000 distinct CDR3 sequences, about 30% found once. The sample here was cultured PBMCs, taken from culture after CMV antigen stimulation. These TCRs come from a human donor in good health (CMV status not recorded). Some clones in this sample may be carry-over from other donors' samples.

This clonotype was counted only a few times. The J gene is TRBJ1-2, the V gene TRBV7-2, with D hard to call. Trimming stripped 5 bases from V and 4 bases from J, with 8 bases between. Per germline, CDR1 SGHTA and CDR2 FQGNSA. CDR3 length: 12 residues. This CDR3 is CASSPNSYGYTF. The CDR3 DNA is TGTGCCAGCAGCCCTAACAGCTATGGCTACACCTTC.

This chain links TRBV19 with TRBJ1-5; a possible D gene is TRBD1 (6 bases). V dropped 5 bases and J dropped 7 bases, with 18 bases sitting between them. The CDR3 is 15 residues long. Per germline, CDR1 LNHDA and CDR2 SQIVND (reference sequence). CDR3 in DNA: TGTGCCAGTAGTTCTCGGACAGACCCTTACCAGCCCCAGCATTTT. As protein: CASSSRTDPYQPQHF.

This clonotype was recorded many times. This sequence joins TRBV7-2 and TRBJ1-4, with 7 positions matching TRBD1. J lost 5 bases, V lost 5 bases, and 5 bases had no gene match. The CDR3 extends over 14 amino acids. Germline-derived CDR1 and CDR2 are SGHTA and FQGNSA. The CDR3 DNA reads TGTGCCAGCAGCCCGACAGGGATGAATGAAAAACTGTTTTTT. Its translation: CASSPTGMNEKLFF.

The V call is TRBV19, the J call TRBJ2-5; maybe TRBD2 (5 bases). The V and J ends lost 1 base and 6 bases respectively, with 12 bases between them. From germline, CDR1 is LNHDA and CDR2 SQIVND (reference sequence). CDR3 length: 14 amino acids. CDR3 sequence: CASSIAGSGKTQYF. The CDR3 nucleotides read TGTGCCAGTAGTATAGCTGGGAGTGGAAAGACCCAGTACTTC.

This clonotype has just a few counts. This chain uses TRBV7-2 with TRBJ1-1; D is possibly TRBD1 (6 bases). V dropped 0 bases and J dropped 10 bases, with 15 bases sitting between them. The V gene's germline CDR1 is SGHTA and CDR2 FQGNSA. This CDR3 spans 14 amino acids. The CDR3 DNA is TGTGCCAGCAGCTTAGCCGACCAGGGGCTCGTAGCTTTCTTT. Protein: CASSLADQGLVAFF. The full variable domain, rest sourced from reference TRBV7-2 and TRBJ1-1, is GAGVSQSPSNKVTEKGKDVELRCDPISGHTALYWYRQSLGQGLEFLIYFQGNSAPDKSGLPSDRFSAERTGGSVSTLTIQRTQQEDSAVYLCASSLADQGLVAFFGQGTRLTVV.

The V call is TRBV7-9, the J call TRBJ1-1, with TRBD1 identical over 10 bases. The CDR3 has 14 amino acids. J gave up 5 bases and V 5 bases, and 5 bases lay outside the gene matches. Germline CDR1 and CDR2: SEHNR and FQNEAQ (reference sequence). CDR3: CASSEGQGRTEAFF. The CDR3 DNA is TGTGCCAGCAGCGAGGGACAGGGGAGAACTGAAGCTTTCTTT.

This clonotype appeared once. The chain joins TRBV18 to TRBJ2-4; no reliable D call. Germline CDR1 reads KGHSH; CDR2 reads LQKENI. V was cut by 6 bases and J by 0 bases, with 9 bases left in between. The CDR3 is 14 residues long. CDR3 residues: CASSIGSAKNIQYF. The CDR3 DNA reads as TGTGCCAGCTCGATCGGGTCAGCCAAAAACATTCAGTACTTC.

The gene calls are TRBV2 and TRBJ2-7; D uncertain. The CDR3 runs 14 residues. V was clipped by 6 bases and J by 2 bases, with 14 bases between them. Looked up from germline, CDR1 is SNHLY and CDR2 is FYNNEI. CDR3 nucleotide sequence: TGTGCCAGCAGGTGGGCAGAGAATACCTACGAGCAGTACTTC. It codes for CASRWAENTYEQYF.

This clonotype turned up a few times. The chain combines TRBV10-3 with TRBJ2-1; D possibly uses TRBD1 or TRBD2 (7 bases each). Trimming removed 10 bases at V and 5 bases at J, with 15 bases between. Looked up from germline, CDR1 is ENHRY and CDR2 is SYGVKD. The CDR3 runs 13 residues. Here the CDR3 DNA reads TGTGCCAGCCAGGGGGGGACAGACAATGAGCAGTTCTTC. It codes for CASQGGTDNEQFF.

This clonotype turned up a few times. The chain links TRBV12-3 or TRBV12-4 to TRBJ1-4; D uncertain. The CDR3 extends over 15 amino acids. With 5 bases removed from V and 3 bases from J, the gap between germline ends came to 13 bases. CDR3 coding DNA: TGTGCCAGCAGTCCATACAGAGAACCTAATGAAAAACTGTTTTTT. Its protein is CASSPYREPNEKLFF.

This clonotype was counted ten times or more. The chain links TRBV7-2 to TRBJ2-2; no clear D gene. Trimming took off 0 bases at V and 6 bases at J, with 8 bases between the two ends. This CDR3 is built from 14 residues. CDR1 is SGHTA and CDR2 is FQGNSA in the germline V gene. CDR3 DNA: TGTGCCAGCAGCTTAGCGTTCAGGTCCGGGGAGCTGTTTTTT. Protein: CASSLAFRSGELFF.

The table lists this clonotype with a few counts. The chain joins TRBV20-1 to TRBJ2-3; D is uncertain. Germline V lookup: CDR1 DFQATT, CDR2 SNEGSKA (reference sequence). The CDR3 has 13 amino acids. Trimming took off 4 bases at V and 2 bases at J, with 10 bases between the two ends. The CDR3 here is CSATQTTTDTQYF. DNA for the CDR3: TGCAGTGCTACCCAAACAACCACAGATACGCAGTATTTT.

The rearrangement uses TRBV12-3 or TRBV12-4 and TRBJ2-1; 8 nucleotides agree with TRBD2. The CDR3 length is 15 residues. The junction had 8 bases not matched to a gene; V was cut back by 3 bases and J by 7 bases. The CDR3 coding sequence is TGTGCCAGCAGTTTTCTCGCGGGAGGACGTAATGAGCAGTTCTTC. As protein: CASSFLAGGRNEQFF.

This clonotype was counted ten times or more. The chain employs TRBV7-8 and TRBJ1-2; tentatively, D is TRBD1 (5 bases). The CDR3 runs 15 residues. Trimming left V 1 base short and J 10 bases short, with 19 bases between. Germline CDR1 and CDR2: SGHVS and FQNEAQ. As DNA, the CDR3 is TGTGCCAGCAGCTTAGTTCCCGGAGGGGCGGGGTCCTACACCTTC. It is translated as CASSLVPGGAGSYTF.

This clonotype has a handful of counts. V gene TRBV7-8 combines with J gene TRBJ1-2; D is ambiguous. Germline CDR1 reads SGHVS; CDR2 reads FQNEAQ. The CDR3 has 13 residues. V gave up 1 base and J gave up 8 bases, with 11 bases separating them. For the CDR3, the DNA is TGTGCCAGCAGCTTAGGAACAGAGGAAGGCTACACCTTC. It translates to CASSLGTEEGYTF.

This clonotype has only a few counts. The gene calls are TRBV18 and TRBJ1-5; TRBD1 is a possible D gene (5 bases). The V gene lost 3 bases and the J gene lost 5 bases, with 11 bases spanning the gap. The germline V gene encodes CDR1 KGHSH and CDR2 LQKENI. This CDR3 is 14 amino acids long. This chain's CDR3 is CASSPGQGHQPQHF. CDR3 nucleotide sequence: TGTGCCAGCTCACCGGGGCAGGGTCATCAGCCCCAGCATTTT.

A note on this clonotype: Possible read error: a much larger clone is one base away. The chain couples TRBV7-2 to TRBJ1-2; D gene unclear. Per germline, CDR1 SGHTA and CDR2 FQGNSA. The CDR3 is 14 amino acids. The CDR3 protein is CASTLLSRDYGYTF. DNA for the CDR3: TGTGCCAGCACCTTATTGTCTCGTGACTATGGCTACACCTTC.

CDR3 DNA sequence: TGTGCCGACAGGGATGGGGGGGCGGGGGAGACCCAGTACTTC. Its translation is CADRDGGAGETQYF. The V gene is TRBV6-1, the J gene TRBJ2-5; the D call may be TRBD1 or TRBD2 (7 bases each). V gave up 11 bases and J gave up 5 bases, with 21 bases separating them. Germline CDR1 and CDR2: MNHNS and SASEGT. CDR3 length equals 14 residues.

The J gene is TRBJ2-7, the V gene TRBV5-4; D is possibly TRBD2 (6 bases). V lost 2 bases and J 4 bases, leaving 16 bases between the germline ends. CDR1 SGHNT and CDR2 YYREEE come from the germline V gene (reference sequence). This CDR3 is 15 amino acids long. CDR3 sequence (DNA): TGTGCCAGCAGCTTAGGAGGACGGGGGAAGTACGAGCAGTACTTC. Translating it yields CASSLGGRGKYEQYF.

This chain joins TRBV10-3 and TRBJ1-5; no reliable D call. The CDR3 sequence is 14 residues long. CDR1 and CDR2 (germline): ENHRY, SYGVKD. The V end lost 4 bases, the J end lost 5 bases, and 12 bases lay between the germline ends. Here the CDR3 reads CAISGGMGDQPQHF. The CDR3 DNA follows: TGTGCCATCAGTGGGGGAATGGGTGATCAGCCCCAGCATTTT.

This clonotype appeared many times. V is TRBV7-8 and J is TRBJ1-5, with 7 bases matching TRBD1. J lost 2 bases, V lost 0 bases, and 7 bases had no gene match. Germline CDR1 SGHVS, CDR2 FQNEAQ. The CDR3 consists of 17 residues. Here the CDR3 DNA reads TGTGCCAGCAGCTTAGCGGAGGGGGCGCTGGGCAATCAGCCCCAGCATTTT. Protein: CASSLAEGALGNQPQHF.

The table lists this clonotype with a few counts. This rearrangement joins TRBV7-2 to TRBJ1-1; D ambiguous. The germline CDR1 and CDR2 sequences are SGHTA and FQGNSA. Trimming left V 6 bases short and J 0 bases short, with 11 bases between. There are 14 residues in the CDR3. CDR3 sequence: CASRRSSLNTEAFF. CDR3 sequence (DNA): TGTGCCAGCAGACGCAGTAGCCTGAACACTGAAGCTTTCTTT.

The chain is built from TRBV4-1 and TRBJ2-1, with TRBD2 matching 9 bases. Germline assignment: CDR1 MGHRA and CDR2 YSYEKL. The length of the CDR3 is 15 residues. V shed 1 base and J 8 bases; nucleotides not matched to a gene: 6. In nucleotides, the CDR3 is TGCGCCAGCAGCCAAGGACTAGCGGCCTATGATGAGCAGTTCTTC. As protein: CASSQGLAAYDEQFF.

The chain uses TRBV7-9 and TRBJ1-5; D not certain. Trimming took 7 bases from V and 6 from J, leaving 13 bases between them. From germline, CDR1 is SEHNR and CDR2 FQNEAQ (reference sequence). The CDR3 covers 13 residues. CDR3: CASTSHVGQPQHF. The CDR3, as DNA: TGTGCCAGCACCTCACACGTGGGTCAGCCCCAGCATTTT.

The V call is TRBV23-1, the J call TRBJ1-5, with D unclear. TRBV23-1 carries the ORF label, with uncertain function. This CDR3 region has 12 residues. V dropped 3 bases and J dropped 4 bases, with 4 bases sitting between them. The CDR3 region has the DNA TGCGCCAGCAGTCATGCGAATCAGCCCCAGCATTTT. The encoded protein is CASSHANQPQHF.

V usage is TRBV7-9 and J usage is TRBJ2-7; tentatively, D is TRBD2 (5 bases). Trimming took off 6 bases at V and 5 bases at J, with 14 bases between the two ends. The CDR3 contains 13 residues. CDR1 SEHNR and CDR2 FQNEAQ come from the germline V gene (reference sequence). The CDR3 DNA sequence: TGTGCCAGCAGTCCACTAGGGCTAAACGAGCAGTACTTC. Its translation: CASSPLGLNEQYF.

DNA for the CDR3: TGCGCCAGCAGCCAAGGGGCGCTAGCGGGAGAGGGGTATGAGCAGTTCTTC. This sequence encodes CASSQGALAGEGYEQFF. The chain carries TRBV4-3 and TRBJ2-1; the match to TRBD2 covers 10 bases. This CDR3 has 17 amino acids. J gave up 8 bases and V 1 base, and 11 bases lay outside the gene matches. Germline V gives CDR1 LGHNA, CDR2 YSLEER.